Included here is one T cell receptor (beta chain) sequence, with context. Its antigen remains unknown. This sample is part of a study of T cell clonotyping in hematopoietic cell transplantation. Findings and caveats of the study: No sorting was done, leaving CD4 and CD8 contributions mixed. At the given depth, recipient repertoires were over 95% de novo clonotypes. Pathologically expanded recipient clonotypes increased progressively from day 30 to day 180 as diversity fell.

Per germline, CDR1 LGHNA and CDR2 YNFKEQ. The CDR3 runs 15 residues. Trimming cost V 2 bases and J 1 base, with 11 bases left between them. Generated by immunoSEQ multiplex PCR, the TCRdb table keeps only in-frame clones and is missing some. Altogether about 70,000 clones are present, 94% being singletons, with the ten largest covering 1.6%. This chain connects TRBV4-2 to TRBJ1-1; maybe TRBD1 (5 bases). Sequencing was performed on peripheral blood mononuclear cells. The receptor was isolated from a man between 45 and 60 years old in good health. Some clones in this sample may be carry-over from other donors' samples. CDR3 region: CASSQSRRENTEAFF. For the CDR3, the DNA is TGTGCCAGCAGCCAATCTCGCAGGGAGAACACTGAAGCTTTCTTT.